This TCR beta chain was sequenced for a study of post-analysis software for immune sequencing data. Overall study results and limits: Patients used four to six TRBV segments, including TRBV5-6, TRBV5-1 and TRBV20-1, more often than controls. Significantly lower normalized Chao1 diversity was seen in multiple sclerosis patients than in controls.

CDR3 length: 16 amino acids. Germline loops: CDR1 SQVTM, CDR2 ANQGSEA. Trimming took off 1 base at V and 3 bases at J, with 19 bases between the two ends. Incorporated into the TCR beta cDNA libraries were unique molecular identifiers, which served to reduce PCR and sequencing biases. Each batch of about 0.95 to 10 million T cells produced hundreds of thousands of cDNA molecules. MiXCR was run by TCRdb on the PCR reads, yielding one entry per CDR3 protein. Among 740,000 or so distinct CDR3 sequences listed, approximately 53% were seen once. This clonotype turned up a few times. Its antigen remains unknown.

This chain links TRBV29-1 with TRBJ2-7; D might be TRBD1 (5 bases). Material: blood. This receptor was identified in a girl between 10 and 17 years old with multiple sclerosis. The CDR3 spells CSVEGVQGRGNYEQYF. CDR3 in DNA: TGCAGCGTTGAAGGAGTGCAGGGAAGGGGAAACTACGAGCAGTACTTC.